This entry features one T cell receptor beta chain sequence. As yet, its antigen is unknown. Germline CDR1 and CDR2: MNHNY and SVGAGI (reference sequence). V was trimmed by 4 bases and J by 2 bases, leaving 6 bases between them. The CDR3 covers 12 residues. The use of a sample-barcoded 5' primer and a J-beta primer mix characterized a second PCR of about 7 to 12 cycles. A template-switch adaptor with 12 random nucleotides tagged each cDNA molecule. TCRdb itself ran the 5' RACE reads through MiXCR, one entry per CDR3 protein. The sample lists hundreds of thousands of distinct CDR3 sequences, roughly 31% occurring once. This record comes from a study of blood T cells in healthy people across ages. Study findings and constraints: With naive T cell percentage, TCR beta diversity showed a strong correlation.

What was sequenced was blood. The V and J genes are TRBV6-6 and TRBJ2-7; no reliable D call. The clonotype was recovered from a woman over 75 in good health. CDR3 residues: CASSFLPYEQYF. The CDR3 nucleotides read TGTGCCAGCAGTTTTCTCCCCTACGAGCAGTACTTC.